Following are 29 T cell receptor beta chains from one sample sequenced in a study of blood T cell repertoires in COVID-19. Some clones are missing from TCRdb's copy, which holds only in-frame ones; the method was immunoSEQ multiplex PCR. The sample carries about 210,000 clones, over 80% recorded once. The sample taken for sequencing was peripheral blood. The source of these receptors is a man aged 55 to 70 with COVID-19, enrolled during active disease.

CDR3 protein: CASSSGVPNQPQHF. The CDR3 DNA reads as TGTGCCAGCAGCTCGGGGGTCCCCAATCAGCCCCAGCATTTT. The chain combines TRBV5-5 with TRBJ1-5, with D possibly being TRBD1 (5 bases). The V and J ends lost 3 bases and 3 bases respectively, with 10 bases between them. Germline CDR1 reads SGHKS; CDR2 reads YYEKEE (reference sequence). This CDR3 spans 14 amino acids. Full variable domain (missing parts from reference TRBV5-5 and TRBJ1-5): DAGVTQSPTHLIKTRGQQVTLRCSPISGHKSVSWYQQVLGQGPQFIFQYYEKEERGRGNFPDRFSARQFPNYSSELNVNALLLGDSALYLCASSSGVPNQPQHFGDGTRLSIL.

This clone has just one count. The rearrangement joins TRBV5-1 to TRBJ1-3; 7 bases map to TRBD1. CDR1 SGHRS and CDR2 YFSETQ come from the germline V gene. There are 14 residues in the CDR3. With 5 bases clipped from V and 4 bases from J, the junction kept 6 bases outside the gene matches. CDR3 bases: TGCGCCAGCAGTGAGGGGGCGGGAGGAAACACCATATATTTT. Residues: CASSEGAGGNTIYF.

The J gene is TRBJ2-5, the V gene TRBV29-1, with TRBD2 matching 8 bases. This CDR3 has 13 amino acids. V dropped 5 bases and J dropped 2; count of bases not matched to a gene: 4. Per the germline V gene, CDR1 is SQVTM and CDR2 is ANQGSEA. DNA for the CDR3: TGCAGCGTTCCGGGGGGGGGACAAGAGACCCAGTACTTC. The encoded protein is CSVPGGGQETQYF.

This chain links TRBV6-4 with TRBJ1-2; TRBD1 aligns across 8 bases. The trim removed 4 bases at V and 2 bases at J, leaving 6 bases unmatched. The CDR3 extends over 15 amino acids. Germline values: CDR1 MRHNA, CDR2 SNTAGT. The CDR3 DNA reads TGTGCCAGCAGTGCATCAACAGGGGGGAACTATGGCTACACCTTC. Amino acid sequence: CASSASTGGNYGYTF.

The rearrangement uses TRBV7-2 and TRBJ2-3; 7 bases fit TRBD2. The V segment lost 4 bases and the J segment 0 bases; nucleotides outside the gene matches: 13. Germline CDR1 is SGHTA and CDR2 is FQGNSA. The CDR3 totals 18 residues. The CDR3 DNA sequence: TGTGCCAGCAGCTGGCCCCCCATACTAGCGCCTAGCACAGATACGCAGTATTTT. Amino acids: CASSWPPILAPSTDTQYF.

The V and J genes are TRBV7-8 and TRBJ2-2; 7 bases line up with TRBD1. From germline, CDR1 is SGHVS and CDR2 FQNEAQ. This CDR3 contains 15 residues. The V segment lost 1 base and the J segment 4 bases; nucleotides outside the gene matches: 3. CDR3 loop: CASSLGTGRTGELFF. The CDR3, as DNA: TGTGCCAGCAGCTTAGGGACAGGCCGCACCGGGGAGCTGTTTTTT.

The chain combines TRBV30 with TRBJ2-7; TRBD2 matches 15 bases. Germline V lookup: CDR1 GTSNPN, CDR2 SVGIG (reference sequence). The CDR3 consists of 15 residues. Unmatched junction bases numbered 3, after V lost 2 bases and J lost 4 bases. CDR3 loop: CAWSYGTSGRYEQYF. In DNA form, the CDR3 reads TGTGCCTGGAGTTACGGGACTAGCGGGAGGTACGAGCAGTACTTC.

This clone has just one count. J is TRBJ1-2 and V is TRBV27; possible D gene TRBD1, 6 bases. The CDR3 is 13 amino acids. Germline assignment: CDR1 MNHEY and CDR2 SMNVEV (reference sequence). Trimming left V 5 bases short and J 4 bases short, with 11 bases between. CDR3 nucleotides: TGTGCCAGCAGTAAGGACAGATTCTATGGCTACACCTTC. Translating it yields CASSKDRFYGYTF.

This clone was found a few times. The chain carries TRBV18 and TRBJ2-2; possibly TRBD1 for D (5 bases). Germline lookup yields CDR1 KGHSH and CDR2 LQKENI. The CDR3 extends over 14 amino acids. V was pared by 3 bases and J by 0 bases, with 5 bases between. The CDR3 is CASSPTANTGELFF. CDR3 bases: TGTGCCAGCTCACCGACAGCGAACACCGGGGAGCTGTTTTTT.

The genes are TRBV9 and TRBJ1-2, with a tentative D call TRBD1 (5 bases). Germline lookup yields CDR1 SGDLS and CDR2 YYNGEE. V lost 3 bases and J 4 bases, leaving 34 bases between the germline ends. The CDR3 is 21 amino acids. The DNA of the CDR3 is TGTGCCAGCAGCGCAGCCCAAACAGTATCGGGGGTCGGCGGAACTAGCTATGGCTACACCTTC. Encoded protein: CASSAAQTVSGVGGTSYGYTF.

The chain combines TRBV13 with TRBJ2-1; 7 bases agree with TRBD1. Germline CDR1 and CDR2: PRHDT and FYEKMQ (reference sequence). V dropped 3 bases and J dropped 6; count of bases not matched to a gene: 2. The CDR3 covers 13 residues. CDR3 loop: CASSLTGFNEQFF. In nucleotides, the CDR3 is TGTGCCAGCAGCTTGACAGGGTTCAATGAGCAGTTCTTC. Based on the CDR3 plus reference TRBV13 and TRBJ2-1, the full variable domain is AAGVIQSPRHLIKEKRETATLKCYPIPRHDTVYWYQQGPGQDPQFLISFYEKMQSDKGSIPDRFSAQQFSDYHSELNMSSLELGDSALYFCASSLTGFNEQFFGPGTRLTVL.

The chain has TRBV6-5 and TRBJ2-7, with D perhaps matching TRBD1 (5 bases). The CDR3 has 14 residues. Germline loops: CDR1 MNHEY, CDR2 SVGAGI. Trimming shortened V by 5 bases and J by 7 bases, and 18 bases separated the two germline ends. The CDR3 nucleotides are TGTGCCAGCAGTACTCAGCACCGGGCAGGGGAGCAGTACTTC. It translates to CASSTQHRAGEQYF.

The V call is TRBV5-1, the J call TRBJ2-1, with a weak D call TRBD2 (5 bases). CDR1 and CDR2 from the germline V gene are SGHRS and YFSETQ. Between the trimmed V and J ends, which lost 4 bases and 0 bases, there was a span of 14 bases. The CDR3 is made up of 16 amino acids. CDR3 in amino acids: CASSPLTRASYNEQFF. CDR3 nucleotide sequence: TGCGCCAGCAGCCCGCTCACGCGGGCCTCCTACAATGAGCAGTTCTTC.

The CDR3 nucleotides are TGTGCCAGTAGTGCCCGTTTAGAAGCGGGAACCCATAGGTACGAGCAGTACTTC. As protein: CASSARLEAGTHRYEQYF. The chain is built from TRBV19 and TRBJ2-7; TRBD2 matches 7 bases. The CDR3 spans 18 residues. Looked up from germline, CDR1 is LNHDA and CDR2 is SQIVND (reference sequence). Trimming took 5 bases from V and 4 from J; bases not matched to a gene: 20. Complete variable domain (other parts from reference TRBV19 and TRBJ2-7): DGGITQSPKYLFRKEGQNVTLSCEQNLNHDAMYWYRQDPGQGLRLIYYSQIVNDFQKGDIAEGYSVSREKKESFPLTVTSAQKNPTAFYLCASSARLEAGTHRYEQYFGPGTRLTVT.

This chain links TRBV18 with TRBJ1-6; 10 bases are shared with TRBD1. Trimming at V came to 2 bases and at J to 10 bases, leaving 2 bases not matched to a gene. CDR3 size: 14 residues. Germline assignment: CDR1 KGHSH and CDR2 LQKENI. This CDR3 reads CASSPGTGVSPLHF. CDR3 nucleotide sequence: TGTGCCAGCTCACCAGGGACAGGGGTATCACCCCTCCACTTT. The entire variable domain, with the rest obtained from reference TRBV18 and TRBJ1-6, is as follows: NAGVMQNPRHLVRRRGQEARLRCSPMKGHSHVYWYRQLPEEGLKFMVYLQKENIIDESGMPKERFSAEFPKEGPSILRIQQVVRGDSAAYFCASSPGTGVSPLHFGNGTRLTVT.

The chain uses TRBV11-2 and TRBJ1-2; 8 nucleotides match TRBD1. The CDR3 is 13 amino acids. The J segment lost 4 bases and the V segment lost 4 bases, leaving 2 bases of the junction unmatched. Germline lookup yields CDR1 SGHAT and CDR2 FQNNGV. The CDR3 reads CASSSDRAYGYTF. CDR3 DNA sequence: TGTGCCAGCAGCTCGGACAGGGCCTATGGCTACACCTTC.

This chain connects TRBV7-6 to TRBJ2-7; 10 nucleotides line up with TRBD1. Trimming cost V 5 bases and J 3 bases; bases outside gene matches: 7. Germline V gives CDR1 SGHVS, CDR2 FNYEAQ. The CDR3 has 15 residues. CDR3 coding DNA: TGTGCCAGCAGCCCCGGGACAGGGGTCAACTACGAGCAGTACTTC. This sequence encodes CASSPGTGVNYEQYF.

The chain combines TRBV2 with TRBJ2-1; 11 bases are a match to TRBD2. CDR1 and CDR2 from the germline V gene are SNHLY and FYNNEI. V shed 6 bases and J 2 bases; nucleotides not matched to a gene: 3. This CDR3 has 15 residues. CDR3 loop: CASRGLAETYNEQFF. CDR3 sequence (DNA): TGTGCCAGCAGGGGACTAGCGGAAACCTACAATGAGCAGTTCTTC.

The chain employs TRBV4-3 and TRBJ2-4; tentatively, D is TRBD2 (7 bases). CDR1 LGHNA and CDR2 YSLEER come from the germline V gene. There are 14 residues in the CDR3. V gave up 2 bases and J gave up 8 bases, with 13 bases separating them. The CDR3 region is CASSQRGAVDIQYF. In DNA form, the CDR3 reads TGCGCCAGCAGCCAACGGGGGGCCGTGGACATTCAGTACTTC.

The rearrangement links TRBV7-2 to TRBJ1-5; 8 nucleotides match TRBD1. CDR1 is SGHTA, CDR2 FQGNSA, per germline. V shed 1 base, J shed 6 bases, and the junction held 5 bases outside the gene matches. The CDR3 is 15 residues long. CDR3 amino acids: CASSLGQGASQPQHF. In DNA, the CDR3 is TGTGCCAGCAGCTTAGGGCAGGGGGCAAGTCAGCCCCAGCATTTT.

This clone has only a few counts. V gene TRBV7-9 combines with J gene TRBJ1-2; TRBD1 matches 10 bases. V shed 4 bases and J 7 bases; nucleotides not matched to a gene: 6. The CDR3 is made up of 14 amino acids. Germline V gene data show CDR1 as SEHNR and CDR2 as FQNEAQ (reference sequence). This CDR3 reads CASSWDRGTGGYTF. The CDR3 DNA follows: TGTGCCAGCAGCTGGGACAGGGGTACGGGTGGCTACACCTTC.

Written as DNA, the CDR3 is TGCGCCAGCAGCGGTAGGGGCGGCGGAGTTGCAACTAATGAAAAACTGTTTTTT. The encoded protein is CASSGRGGGVATNEKLFF. The chain couples TRBV5-1 to TRBJ1-4; D might be TRBD1 (5 bases). V was shortened by 4 bases and J by 0 bases, with 19 bases between the two germline ends. The CDR3 has 18 residues. Germline-derived CDR1 and CDR2 are SGHRS and YFSETQ.

The V call is TRBV7-6, the J call TRBJ2-3; D might be TRBD1 (5 bases). V was trimmed by 5 bases and J by 0 bases, leaving 12 bases between them. This CDR3 is built from 15 residues. Germline loops: CDR1 SGHVS, CDR2 FNYEAQ. CDR3 protein: CASSQTRASTDTQYF. The CDR3, as DNA: TGTGCCAGCAGCCAAACCAGGGCTAGCACAGATACGCAGTATTTT. Supplemented by reference TRBV7-6 and TRBJ2-3, the full variable domain reads GAGVSQSPRYKVTKRGQDVALRCDPISGHVSLYWYRQALGQGPEFLTYFNYEAQQDKSGLPNDRFSAERPEGSISTLTIQRTEQRDSAMYRCASSQTRASTDTQYFGPGTRLTVL.

The CDR3 is CASSARRGSNWSGANVLTF. Written as DNA, the CDR3 is TGTGCCAGCAGCGCCAGGCGGGGCTCCAACTGGTCTGGGGCCAACGTCCTGACTTTC. The chain combines TRBV9 with TRBJ2-6; D is perhaps TRBD2 (6 bases). The V end was cut by 3 bases, the J end by 1 base, with 20 bases between. CDR3 size: 19 residues. Per the germline V gene, CDR1 is SGDLS and CDR2 is YYNGEE.

The chain carries TRBV10-3 and TRBJ2-4; the D gene is possibly TRBD2 (6 bases). CDR1 and CDR2 (germline): ENHRY, SYGVKD. With 3 bases removed from V and 5 bases from J, the gap between germline ends came to 11 bases. CDR3 length equals 14 residues. CDR3 amino acids: CAISEGGFENIQYF. CDR3 DNA: TGTGCCATCAGTGAAGGAGGGTTTGAAAACATTCAGTACTTC.

The chain joins TRBV30 to TRBJ2-5; tentatively, D is TRBD2 (5 bases). From germline, CDR1 is GTSNPN and CDR2 SVGIG (reference sequence). The ends were cut back, 4 bases at V and 5 bases at J, with 17 bases in the middle. The CDR3 runs to 14 residues. CDR3 protein: CAWNGISTRETQYF. The CDR3, as DNA: TGTGCCTGGAACGGGATAAGTACGAGGGAGACCCAGTACTTC.

The chain carries TRBV7-9 and TRBJ1-1; possible D gene TRBD1, 6 bases. Germline V gives CDR1 SEHNR, CDR2 FQNEAQ (reference sequence). V shed 5 bases and J shed 3 bases, with 13 bases lying between them. The CDR3 runs 14 residues. In nucleotides, the CDR3 is TGTGCCAGCAGCGTACAGGGACGACACACTGAAGCTTTCTTT. Protein sequence: CASSVQGRHTEAFF.

This rearrangement joins TRBV30 to TRBJ2-5; 7 positions agree with TRBD2. This CDR3 is 12 amino acids long. Trimming took 5 bases from V and 5 from J; bases not matched to a gene: 5. Per germline, CDR1 GTSNPN and CDR2 SVGIG (reference sequence). The CDR3 DNA reads as TGTGCCTGGGGCGGGAGCGGGGAGACCCAGTACTTC. Protein product: CAWGGSGETQYF.

This chain links TRBV5-4 with TRBJ1-1, with TRBD1 identical over 7 bases. CDR3 length: 17 residues. V lost 4 bases, J lost 2 bases, and 14 bases stayed unmatched. Germline V CDR1 and CDR2: SGHNT, YYREEE (reference sequence). CDR3 sequence: CASSPTGEWGRNTEAFF. CDR3 DNA: TGTGCCAGCAGCCCAACAGGGGAATGGGGGCGCAACACTGAAGCTTTCTTT.